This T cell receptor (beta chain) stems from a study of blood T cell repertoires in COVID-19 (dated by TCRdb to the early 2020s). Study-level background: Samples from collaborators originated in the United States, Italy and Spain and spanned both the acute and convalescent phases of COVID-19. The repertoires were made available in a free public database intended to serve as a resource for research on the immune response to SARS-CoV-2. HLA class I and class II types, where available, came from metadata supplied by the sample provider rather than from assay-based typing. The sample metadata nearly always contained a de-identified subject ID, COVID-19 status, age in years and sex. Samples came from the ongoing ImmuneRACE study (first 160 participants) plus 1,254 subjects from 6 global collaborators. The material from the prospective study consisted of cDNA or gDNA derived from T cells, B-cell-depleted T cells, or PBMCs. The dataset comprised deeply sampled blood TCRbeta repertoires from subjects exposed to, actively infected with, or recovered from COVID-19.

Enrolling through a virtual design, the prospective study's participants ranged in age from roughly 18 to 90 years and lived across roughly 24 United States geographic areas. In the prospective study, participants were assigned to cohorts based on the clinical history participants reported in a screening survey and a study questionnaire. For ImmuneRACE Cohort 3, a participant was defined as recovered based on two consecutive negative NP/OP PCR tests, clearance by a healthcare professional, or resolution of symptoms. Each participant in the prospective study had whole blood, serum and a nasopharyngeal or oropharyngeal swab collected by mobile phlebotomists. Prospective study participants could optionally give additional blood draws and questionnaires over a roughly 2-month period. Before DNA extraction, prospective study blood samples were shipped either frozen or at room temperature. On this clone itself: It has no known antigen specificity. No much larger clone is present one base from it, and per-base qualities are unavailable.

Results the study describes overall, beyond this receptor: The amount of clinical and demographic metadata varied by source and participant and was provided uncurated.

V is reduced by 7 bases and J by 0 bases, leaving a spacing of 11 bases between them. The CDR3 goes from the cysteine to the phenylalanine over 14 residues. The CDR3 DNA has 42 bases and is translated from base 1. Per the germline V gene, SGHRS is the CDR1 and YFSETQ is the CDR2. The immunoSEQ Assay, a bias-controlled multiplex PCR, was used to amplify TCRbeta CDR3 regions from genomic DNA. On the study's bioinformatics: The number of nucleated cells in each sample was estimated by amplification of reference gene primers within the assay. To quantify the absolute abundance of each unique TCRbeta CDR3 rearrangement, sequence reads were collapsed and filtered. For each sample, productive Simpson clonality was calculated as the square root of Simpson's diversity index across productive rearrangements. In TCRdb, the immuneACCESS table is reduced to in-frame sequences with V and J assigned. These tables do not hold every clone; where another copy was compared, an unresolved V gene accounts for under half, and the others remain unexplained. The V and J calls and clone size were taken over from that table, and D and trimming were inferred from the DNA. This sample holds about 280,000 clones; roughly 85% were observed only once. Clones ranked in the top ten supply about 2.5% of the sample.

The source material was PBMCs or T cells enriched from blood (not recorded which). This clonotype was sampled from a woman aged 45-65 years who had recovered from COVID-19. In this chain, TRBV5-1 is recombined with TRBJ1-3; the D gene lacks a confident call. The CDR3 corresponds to CASRLQSSGNTIYF. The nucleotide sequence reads TGCGCCAGCCGACTACAGAGCTCTGGAAACACCATATATTTT.